A selection of T cell receptor beta chains follows, all from one sample in a study of PD-1 blockade in classical Hodgkin lymphoma. The method was immunoSEQ multiplex PCR; TCRdb's version includes in-frame clones alone and lacks a portion of them. The repertoire holds some 9,100 clones, with approximately 84% as singletons. Specimen: CD8+ T cells from blood. The source is a human donor with classical Hodgkin lymphoma. Both conserved end residues are part of each CDR3. D genes are given only for firm matches. Clone size is shown for a subset of rows, as once, few, many or a class of expanded clone.

-,TRBJ1-2,-,TRBV20-1,TGCAGTGCTAGGTCATCACAGGGCTACACCTTC,CSARSSQGYTF
-,TRBJ1-2,-,TRBV5-8,TGTGCCAGCAGCTTGCGAGGGTTCTATGGCTACACCTTC,CASSLRGFYGYTF
-,TRBJ2-7,-,TRBV29-1,TGCAGCGTTGACCCCGGGGGTGGTTCCGACGAGCAGTACTTC,CSVDPGGGSDEQYF
-,TRBJ2-1,TRBD2,TRBV4-3,TGCGCCAGCAGCCACCTAGCGGGGGGGCACGATGAGCAGTTCTTC,CASSHLAGGHDEQFF
few,TRBJ2-7,-,TRBV6-1,TGTGCCAGCAGTGCCCGGGACACTGGCTACGAGCAGTACTTC,CASSARDTGYEQYF
-,TRBJ1-2,-,TRBV29-1,TGCAGCGCACACCCAGCGAGCGCATATGGCTACACCTTC,CSAHPASAYGYTF
once,TRBJ1-2,-,TRBV4-1,TGCGCCAGCAGCCAAGTTACAGGGAGAGGCTACACCTTC,CASSQVTGRGYTF
large,TRBJ1-1,-,TRBV29-1,TGCAGCGTTGCCGATCCGGGACATTGGAACACTGAAGCTTTCTTT,CSVADPGHWNTEAFF
-,TRBJ2-7,-,TRBV10-3,TGTGCCATCAGTGAATGGGGCTACGAGCAGTACTTC,CAISEWGYEQYF
-,TRBJ2-5,-,TRBV2,TGTGCCAGCAGTGGGACAGGACGGGGGCAAGAGACCCAGTACTTC,CASSGTGRGQETQYF
-,TRBJ2-2,-,TRBV6-6,TGTGCCACTCGATTAGGAGAAGCGAACACCGGGGAGCTGTTTTTT,CATRLGEANTGELFF
-,TRBJ1-5,TRBD1,TRBV10-3,TGTGCCATCGGGGGGGGGACAGGGCTTCAGCCCCAGCATTTT,CAIGGGTGLQPQHF
-,TRBJ2-1,-,TRBV7-8,TGTGCCAGCAGCTGGGGCGTCTACAATGAGCAGTTCTTC,CASSWGVYNEQFF
-,TRBJ2-3,-,TRBV6-4,TGTGCCAGCAGCCAAGGGGGACTCGGCACAGATACGCAGTATTTT,CASSQGGLGTDTQYF
few,TRBJ1-5,-,TRBV9,TGTGCCAGCTCAACAACAGGGTTCATCGGTCAGCCCCAGCATTTT,CASSTTGFIGQPQHF
once,TRBJ1-4,-,TRBV7-2,TGTGCCAGCAGCTTAGTCGACGGTGCAACTAATGAAAAACTGTTTTTT,CASSLVDGATNEKLFF
once,TRBJ2-7,-,TRBV20-1,TGCAGTGCTAGAGACGTATACGAGCAGTACTTC,CSARDVYEQYF
once,TRBJ2-7,TRBD2,TRBV2,TGTGCCAGCAAGTGGGGGGGGACCTCCTACGAGCAGTACTTC,CASKWGGTSYEQYF
-,TRBJ2-3,-,TRBV7-2,TGTGCCAGCAGCGCCTCGAGGGGTGAGGCAGATACGCAGTATTTT,CASSASRGEADTQYF
-,TRBJ1-2,-,TRBV11-2,TGTGCCAGCAGCCCCGCTCGGGGTGGCTATGGCTACACCTTC,CASSPARGGYGYTF
-,TRBJ2-7,-,TRBV4-3,TGCGCCAGCAGCCAGTTTTCAGGAGCCTACGAGCAGTACTTC,CASSQFSGAYEQYF
-,TRBJ2-7,-,TRBV4-3,TGCGCCAGCAGCCTAGCGGTAGGCGCCTACGAGCAGTACTTC,CASSLAVGAYEQYF
-,TRBJ2-2,-,TRBV18,TGTGCCAGCTCACCGGTAGCTAGTCGGATGGACACCGGGGAGCTGTTTTTT,CASSPVASRMDTGELFF
-,TRBJ2-1,-,TRBV5-4,TGTGCCAGCAGCTTGGTGGGGGACCGCTCCTACAATGAGCAGTTCTTC,CASSLVGDRSYNEQFF